The table lists the clone carrying this TCR beta chain with a few counts. Its specificity is not known. This entry is derived from a study of cytomegalovirus exposure and HLA in healthy donors. Study conclusions and caveats: Later on, an analysis tied around 17,000 TCR beta sequences to HLA alleles at 0.05 false discovery rate. TCR beta chain V- and J-gene trimming was linked, in a later analysis, to a missense variant in DCLRE1C. From TCR beta sequences, most subjects' HLA-A and HLA-B alleles were reportedly predicted accurately.

The CDR3 length is 15 residues. The V end lost 5 bases, the J end lost 0 bases, and 10 bases lay between the germline ends. The V gene's germline CDR1 is KGHSH and CDR2 LQKENI. PCR was performed using 60 Vbeta and 13 Jbeta primers. Method: immunoSEQ multiplex PCR; TCRdb's copy keeps in-frame clones and lacks some. In the table there are just over 150,000 clones, approximately 86% of which are singletons. Sequenced input: PBMCs. The clonotype comes from a woman aged 18-29 years in good health and CMV-seronegative. The chain couples TRBV18 to TRBJ2-2; unclear D gene. CDR3 region: CASSETLTNTGELFF. The CDR3 DNA reads as TGTGCCAGCTCAGAGACACTCACGAACACCGGGGAGCTGTTTTTT.